This TCR beta chain was found in a study of blood T cells in healthy people across ages. Together with a sample-barcoded 5' primer, a J-beta primer mix was included in a second PCR lasting about 7 to 12 cycles. One entry per CDR3 protein results from TCRdb running MiXCR on the 5' RACE reads. The sample holds roughly 800,000 distinct CDR3 sequences, 58% seen once. Sequenced input: blood. This TCR was sampled from a man younger than 45 in good health.

CDR3 nucleotide sequence: TGTGCCAGTTGGGACAGGATGAGCTCTGGAAACACCATATATTTT. The encoded protein is CASWDRMSSGNTIYF. The chain uses TRBV13 and TRBJ1-3, with 8 bases matching TRBD1. CDR3 size: 15 residues. The germline V gene encodes CDR1 PRHDT and CDR2 FYEKMQ (reference sequence). V shed 9 bases and J 0 bases; nucleotides not matched to a gene: 7. The full variable domain, in which reference TRBV13 and TRBJ1-3 provide the parts outside the CDR3, is AAGVIQSPRHLIKEKRETATLKCYPIPRHDTVYWYQQGPGQDPQFLISFYEKMQSDKGSIPDRFSAQQFSDYHSELNMSSLELGDSALYFCASWDRMSSGNTIYFGEGSWLTVV.